Sequencing of this T cell receptor beta chain was carried out in a study of T cell repertoires and HLA-DP antigens. Trimming removed 0 bases at V and 2 bases at J, with 8 bases between. CDR1 is WNHNN, CDR2 SYGVQD, per germline (reference sequence). The CDR3 has 16 residues. Note on this clone: Its matching antigen is unknown.

The PCR primers covered 54 TRBV and 13 TRBJ segments. Sequenced by immunoSEQ multiplex PCR; TCRdb stores in-frame clones only, minus some. The table shows 75,000 to 90,000 clones, with around 86% occurring only once. Input material: CD4+ T cells from PBMCs. The chain couples TRBV10-1 to TRBJ2-6; D might be TRBD1 or TRBD2, each matching 6 bases. The clonotype was recovered from a man between 45 and 60 years old in good health and CMV-seronegative. The CDR3 nucleotides read TGCGCCAGCAGTGAGTCAAGGGGGGCTGGGGCCAACGTCCTGACTTTC. It translates to CASSESRGAGANVLTF.